This passage covers 16 T cell receptor beta chains from one sample sequenced in a study of cytomegalovirus exposure and HLA in healthy donors. 60 Vbeta and 13 Jbeta primers were used in PCR. The assay was immunoSEQ multiplex PCR, and TCRdb's table has in-frame clones only and misses some. This sample has 140,000 to 150,000 clones, with more than 75% found just once. Sequences were obtained from PBMCs. The source of these receptors is a female donor in good health and CMV-seronegative.

This clone showed up just once. The chain links TRBV7-2 to TRBJ2-7; 9 bases agree with TRBD1. Germline-derived CDR1 and CDR2 are SGHTA and FQGNSA. This CDR3 is built from 13 residues. Trimming removed 5 bases from V and 5 bases from J; junction bases left unmatched: 4. Here the CDR3 DNA reads TGTGCCAGCAGCCCCGGACAGGGGCACGAGCAGTACTTC. This translates into CASSPGQGHEQYF.

The chain combines TRBV9 with TRBJ2-5, with 10 positions matching TRBD2. The germline gives CDR1 SGDLS, CDR2 YYNGEE. Germline trimming cut 1 base from V and 2 bases from J; bases unmatched to any gene: 2. This CDR3 is 15 amino acids long. As DNA, the CDR3 is TGTGCCAGCAGCGTAAGCGGGGGGGGTCAAGAGACCCAGTACTTC. Its translation: CASSVSGGGQETQYF.

This sequence joins TRBV7-2 and TRBJ1-5; 7 nucleotides agree with TRBD1. After removal of 1 base from V and 2 bases from J, the junction contained 2 bases not matched to a gene. Germline CDR1 reads SGHTA; CDR2 reads FQGNSA. The CDR3 runs to 15 residues. The CDR3 DNA follows: TGTGCCAGCAGCTTAGTAGGGACAGGCAATCAGCCCCAGCATTTT. Encoded protein: CASSLVGTGNQPQHF.

The table lists this clone with a few counts. V usage is TRBV28 and J usage is TRBJ1-1; no clear D gene. Germline CDR1 reads MDHEN; CDR2 reads SYDVKM. Trimming cost V 5 bases and J 0 bases, with 10 bases left between them. This CDR3 spans 14 amino acids. This CDR3 reads CASSRSQMNTEAFF. The CDR3, as DNA: TGTGCCAGCAGTCGCTCTCAGATGAACACTGAAGCTTTCTTT.

The CDR3 DNA reads as TGTGCCAGTAGCTATCCCGAGCAACGGAACACTGAAGCTTTCTTT. It is translated as CASSYPEQRNTEAFF. This chain connects TRBV19 to TRBJ1-1; D unresolved. The germline V and J ends were trimmed by 6 bases and 1 base, with 15 bases remaining between them. This CDR3 is 15 amino acids long. CDR1 and CDR2 from the germline V gene are LNHDA and SQIVND (reference sequence).

The chain is built from TRBV10-3 and TRBJ1-1; D call uncertain. Trimming removed 0 bases from V and 12 bases from J, with 20 bases in between. The CDR3 consists of 15 residues. Looked up from germline, CDR1 is ENHRY and CDR2 is SYGVKD. Here the CDR3 DNA reads TGTGCCATCAGTGAGTCAGACGTGTCTCGCCGAGGGACTTTCTTT. It yields the protein CAISESDVSRRGTFF.

The chain joins TRBV7-9 to TRBJ2-7; 7 bases map to TRBD1. There are 15 residues in the CDR3. The germline gives CDR1 SEHNR, CDR2 FQNEAQ (reference sequence). V trimming: 0 bases; J trimming: 5 bases; junction bases outside the gene matches: 7. This CDR3 is CASSLAAGGLNEQYF. The CDR3 DNA sequence: TGTGCCAGCAGCTTAGCGGCAGGGGGTCTCAACGAGCAGTACTTC. The full variable domain, completed using reference TRBV7-9 and TRBJ2-7, is DTGVSQNPRHKITKRGQNVTFRCDPISEHNRLYWYRQTLGQGPEFLTYFQNEAQLEKSRLLSDRFSAERPKGSFSTLEIQRTEQGDSAMYLCASSLAAGGLNEQYFGPGTRLTVT.

The rearrangement joins TRBV10-2 to TRBJ1-5; weak D call: TRBD1 (5 bases). V was pared by 2 bases and J by 3 bases, with 11 bases between. The germline V gene has CDR1 WSHSY and CDR2 SAAADI. This CDR3 has 15 amino acids. CDR3 bases: TGCGCCAGCAGTGAGCCCCAGGGCCACAATCAGCCCCAGCATTTT. Translation gives CASSEPQGHNQPQHF.

The chain is built from TRBV7-8 and TRBJ1-3; D perhaps matches TRBD1 (6 bases). CDR1 is SGHVS, CDR2 FQNEAQ, per germline. There are 14 residues in the CDR3. The V gene lost 5 bases and the J gene lost 5 bases, with 13 bases spanning the gap. In DNA, the CDR3 is TGTGCCAGCAGCCACAGGGTATCTAGAAACACCATATATTTT. Amino acids: CASSHRVSRNTIYF.

The chain is built from TRBV11-3 and TRBJ1-1, with TRBD1 matching over 7 bases. Germline lookup yields CDR1 SGHNT and CDR2 YENEEA. The CDR3 extends over 13 amino acids. V lost 4 bases to trimming and J lost 7 bases; unmatched junction nucleotides: 6. In DNA, the CDR3 is TGTGCCAGCAGCTCCTATCAGGGGGGTGAAGCTTTCTTT. Translating gives CASSSYQGGEAFF. The variable domain in full, completed from reference TRBV11-3 and TRBJ1-1, reads EAGVVQSPRYKIIEKKQPVAFWCNPISGHNTLYWYLQNLGQGPELLIRYENEEAVDDSQLPKDRFSAERLKGVDSTLKIQPAELGDSAVYLCASSSYQGGEAFFGQGTRLTVV.

The chain couples TRBV7-2 to TRBJ2-5, with unresolved D. The germline V and J ends were trimmed by 0 bases and 7 bases, with 18 bases remaining between them. Germline V CDR1 and CDR2: SGHTA, FQGNSA. The CDR3 length is 16 residues. The CDR3 protein is CASSLARLEAMGTQYF. The CDR3 DNA reads as TGTGCCAGCAGCTTAGCCCGCCTAGAGGCAATGGGGACCCAGTACTTC. Together with reference TRBV7-2 and TRBJ2-5, the CDR3 gives the full variable domain: GAGVSQSPSNKVTEKGKDVELRCDPISGHTALYWYRQSLGQGLEFLIYFQGNSAPDKSGLPSDRFSAERTGGSVSTLTIQRTQQEDSAVYLCASSLARLEAMGTQYFGPGTRLLVL.

This clone was counted a single time. The V gene is TRBV12-1, the J gene TRBJ1-2. TRBV12-1 constitutes a pseudogene. CDR3 size: 11 residues. The CDR3 sequence: CASSSRGCYTF. CDR3 DNA: TGTGCCAGCAGCAGCCGAGGGTGCTACACCTTC.

This chain connects TRBV28 to TRBJ1-2, with TRBD1 matching over 7 bases. The V segment lost 8 bases and the J segment 3 bases; nucleotides outside the gene matches: 15. CDR1 is MDHEN and CDR2 is SYDVKM in the germline V gene. The CDR3 has 16 amino acids. CDR3 nucleotide sequence: TGTGCCAGCTTGAAAGGCCGACAGGGAGATTACTATGGCTACACCTTC. Translating gives CASLKGRQGDYYGYTF.

The chain couples TRBV5-6 to TRBJ2-7, with 9 bases fitting TRBD2. The V segment lost 5 bases and the J segment 2 bases; nucleotides outside the gene matches: 5. CDR3 size: 14 residues. Germline-derived CDR1 and CDR2 are SGHDT and YYEEEE. CDR3 DNA sequence: TGTGCCAGCAGAGCTAGCGGGGAGGCCTACGAGCAGTACTTC. This sequence encodes CASRASGEAYEQYF.

V is TRBV6-1 and J is TRBJ2-1; maybe TRBD2 (7 bases). V was pared by 4 bases and J by 7 bases, with 17 bases between. In germline, CDR1 is MNHNS, CDR2 SASEGT. The CDR3 spans 15 residues. The CDR3 coding sequence is TGTGCCAGCAGTGTGAATAGGGGGGGGGTAAATGAGCAGTTCTTC. Its protein is CASSVNRGGVNEQFF.

In its sample, this clone was seen once. This chain uses TRBV5-1 with TRBJ2-7; 8 bases agree with TRBD1. This CDR3 is 15 amino acids long. J lost 0 bases, V lost 0 bases, and 2 bases had no gene match. Looked up from germline, CDR1 is SGHRS and CDR2 is YFSETQ. The CDR3 DNA reads TGCGCCAGCAGCTTGGCAGGGGGCGGCTCCTACGAGCAGTACTTC. Translation: CASSLAGGGSYEQYF.